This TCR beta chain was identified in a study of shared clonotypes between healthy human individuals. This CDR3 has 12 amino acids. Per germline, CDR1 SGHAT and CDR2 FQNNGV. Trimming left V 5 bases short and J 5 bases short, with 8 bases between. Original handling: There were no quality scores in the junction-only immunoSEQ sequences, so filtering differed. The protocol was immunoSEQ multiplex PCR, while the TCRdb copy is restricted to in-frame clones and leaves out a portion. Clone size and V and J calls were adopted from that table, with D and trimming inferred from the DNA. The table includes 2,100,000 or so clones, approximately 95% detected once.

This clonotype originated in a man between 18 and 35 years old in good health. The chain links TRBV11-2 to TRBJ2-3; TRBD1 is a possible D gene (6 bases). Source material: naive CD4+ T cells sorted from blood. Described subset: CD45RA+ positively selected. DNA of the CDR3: TGTGCCAGCAGCCCGGACAGAGATACGCAGTATTTT. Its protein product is CASSPDRDTQYF.